Here is one TCR beta chain with its context. The data are from a study of OX40 agonist ivuxolimab in advanced cancers. Study-wide context: Recorded diagnoses for dose-escalation patients were hepatocellular carcinoma, melanoma, renal cell or head and neck cancer.

The protocol was immunoSEQ multiplex PCR, while the TCRdb copy is restricted to in-frame clones and leaves out a portion. The table has 80,000 or so clones, 85% to 95% seen once. The ends were cut back, 4 bases at V and 1 base at J, with 7 bases in the middle. The germline V gene encodes CDR1 LNHDA and CDR2 SQIVND (reference sequence). The CDR3 runs 14 residues. The sample consisted of CD4+ or CD8+ T cells sorted from blood, taken in a trial of the OX40 agonist ivuxolimab. The chain combines TRBV19 with TRBJ2-2, with D tentatively TRBD2 (6 bases). This TCR was recovered from an adult with an advanced solid tumor such as melanoma, head and neck, liver or kidney cancer. The DNA of the CDR3 is TGTGCCAGTAGTAACGGGGGGAACACCGGGGAGCTGTTTTTT. Its translation is CASSNGGNTGELFF.